This paragraph covers one TCR beta chain sequence. This record comes from a study of T cell responses to AZD1222 COVID-19 vaccine. Method: immunoSEQ multiplex PCR; TCRdb's copy keeps in-frame clones and lacks some. The profile shows about 120,000 clones, approximately 94% of them singletons. With 6 bases clipped from V and 6 bases from J, the junction kept 9 bases outside the gene matches. CDR1 MNHEY and CDR2 SVGAGI come from the germline V gene. CDR3 length: 14 amino acids. This clonotype was sampled from an adult who received the AZD1222 COVID-19 vaccine. The sequencing used peripheral blood, collected 28 days after the second AZD1222 dose. The chain couples TRBV6-5 to TRBJ1-1; 8 bases line up with TRBD1. CDR3 in DNA: TGTGCCAGCAGCGATGGACAGGGAAGGTCTGAAGCTTTCTTT. Translated: CASSDGQGRSEAFF.